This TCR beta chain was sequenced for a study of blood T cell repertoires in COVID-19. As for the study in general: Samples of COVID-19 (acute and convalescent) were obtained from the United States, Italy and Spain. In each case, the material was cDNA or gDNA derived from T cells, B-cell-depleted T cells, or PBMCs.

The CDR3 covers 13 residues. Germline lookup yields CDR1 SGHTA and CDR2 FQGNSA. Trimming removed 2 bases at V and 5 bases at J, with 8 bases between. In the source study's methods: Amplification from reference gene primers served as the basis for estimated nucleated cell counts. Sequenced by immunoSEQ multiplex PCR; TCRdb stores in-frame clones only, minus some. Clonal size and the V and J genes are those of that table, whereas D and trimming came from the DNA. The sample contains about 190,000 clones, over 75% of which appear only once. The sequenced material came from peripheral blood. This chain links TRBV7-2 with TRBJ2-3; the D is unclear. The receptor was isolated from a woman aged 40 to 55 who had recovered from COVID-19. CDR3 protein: CASSLSAVDTQYF. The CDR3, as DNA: TGTGCCAGCAGCTTAAGCGCCGTAGATACGCAGTATTTT. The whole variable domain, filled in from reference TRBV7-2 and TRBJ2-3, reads GAGVSQSPSNKVTEKGKDVELRCDPISGHTALYWYRQSLGQGLEFLIYFQGNSAPDKSGLPSDRFSAERTGGSVSTLTIQRTQQEDSAVYLCASSLSAVDTQYFGPGTRLTVL.